One and the same sample provided the 29 T cell receptor beta chains below, sequenced in a study of CXCR3-negative and CXCR3-positive naive CD8 T cells (dated by TCRdb to the late 2010s). Their recognized antigens are unknown. Instrument on record: NextSeq 550. The Human TCR Profiling Kit (MiLaboratory) was used to make UMI-labeled 5' RACE TRB cDNA libraries. TCRdb reprocessed the reads and assigns one entry to each CDR3 protein sequence, leaving out DNA. The data table for this sample lists about 98,000 distinct CDR3 sequences. 0.95% to 1.4% of the sample is taken by the ten largest. The paper's findings and limits, for the study overall: TRB CDR3s from CXCR3-positive naive cells showed higher hydrophobicity (lower Kidera factor 4), lower energy, and higher strength and volume indices than CXCR3-negative naive cells.

The specimen was naive CXCR3+ CD8+ T cells from blood. Read against the paper, the sample's cell subset or site label means: CD45RO-CCR7+CD27+CD95- naive CD8+ T cells expressing CXCR3 (TNR3+). The receptors were gathered from a human donor in good health. Some clones in this sample may be carry-over from other donors' samples.

J is TRBJ2-7 and V is TRBV7-2; as DNA is missing, the TRBD2 call by TCRdb cannot be tested. The CDR3 has 15 residues. Germline assignment: CDR1 SGHTA and CDR2 FQGNSA. The CDR3 loop is CASSFLLASGYEQYF.

The chain carries TRBV14 and TRBJ2-7; TCRdb selects TRBD1, and the lack of DNA leaves this call unchecked. Germline V gives CDR1 SGHDN, CDR2 FVKESK. The CDR3 loop spans 16 amino acids. The CDR3 is CASSQNTGQISYEQYF.

The chain combines TRBV19 with TRBJ2-3; TCRdb picks TRBD2, but there is no DNA to check that call. The CDR3 is made up of 17 amino acids. CDR1 and CDR2 from the germline V gene are LNHDA and SQIVND (reference sequence). CDR3: CASSWASGGPLADTQYF.

The rearrangement uses TRBV7-9 and TRBJ2-7; the TCRdb D gene call, TRBD2, has no DNA to confirm it. Germline CDR1 and CDR2: SEHNR and FQNEAQ (reference sequence). The CDR3 spans 16 residues. CDR3 protein: CASSLVGGTFSYEQYF.

The CDR3 loop is CASSFPGRSVMNTEAFF. V usage is TRBV7-9 and J usage is TRBJ1-1. This CDR3 has 17 amino acids. The germline CDR1 and CDR2 sequences are SEHNR and FQNEAQ (reference sequence).

CDR3: CSVLSGVYNEQFF. The chain couples TRBV29-1 to TRBJ2-1; TCRdb calls TRBD1, which cannot be checked without DNA. Per germline, CDR1 SQVTM and CDR2 ANQGSEA. The CDR3 consists of 13 residues.

The chain employs TRBV15 and TRBJ2-5; the TCRdb D gene call, TRBD1, has no DNA to confirm it. The germline V gene has CDR1 LNHNV and CDR2 YYDKDF (reference sequence). The CDR3 spans 17 residues. CDR3 protein: CATSGEAGDKYQETQYF.

The chain carries TRBV15 and TRBJ2-3. The CDR3 spans 13 residues. CDR1 and CDR2 (germline): LNHNV, YYDKDF (reference sequence). CDR3 in amino acids: CATRPESTDTQYF.

This rearrangement joins TRBV29-1 to TRBJ2-2. This CDR3 has 13 amino acids. Germline V lookup: CDR1 SQVTM, CDR2 ANQGSEA. The CDR3 spells CSVVRANTGELFF.

V and J are TRBV7-2 and TRBJ2-2. This CDR3 contains 13 residues. CDR1 and CDR2 from the germline V gene are SGHTA and FQGNSA. The CDR3: CASSLGNPGELFF.

The rearrangement joins TRBV4-2 to TRBJ2-2. The CDR3 spans 15 residues. Germline V gene sequence: CDR1 LGHNA, CDR2 YNFKEQ. The CDR3 spells CASSQSRADPGELFF.

The rearrangement uses TRBV6-5 and TRBJ2-2; the D call of TRBD2 rests on TCRdb alone, since no DNA is present to check it. The germline V gene has CDR1 MNHEY and CDR2 SVGAGI. This CDR3 has 16 amino acids. The CDR3 region is CASSYRGGAITGELFF.

The CDR3 spells CASSQAKHSWTGHYGYTF. J is TRBJ1-2 and V is TRBV4-3; checking the TCRdb D call of TRBD1 is not possible without DNA. Per the germline V gene, CDR1 is LGHNA and CDR2 is YSLEER. The CDR3 length is 18 residues.

The chain is built from TRBV28 and TRBJ2-7; TCRdb's assignment of TRBD1 cannot be checked, as there is no DNA. There are 16 residues in the CDR3. CDR1 is MDHEN, CDR2 SYDVKM, per germline. This CDR3 is CASSPLRGIGSYEQYF. Full variable domain (rest looked up from reference TRBV28 and TRBJ2-7): DVKVTQSSRYLVKRTGEKVFLECVQDMDHENMFWYRQDPGLGLRLIYFSYDVKMKEKGDIPEGYSVSREKKERFSLILESASTNQTSMYLCASSPLRGIGSYEQYFGPGTRLTVT.

The CDR3 is CASSLDRATNTGELFF. The rearrangement uses TRBV4-2 and TRBJ2-2; TCRdb picks TRBD1, but there is no DNA to check that call. Germline V gene data show CDR1 as LGHNA and CDR2 as YNFKEQ. The CDR3 sequence is 16 residues long.

This chain joins TRBV10-3 and TRBJ2-7; TCRdb reports TRBD1, a call that lacks DNA to check it against. The V gene's germline CDR1 is ENHRY and CDR2 SYGVKD. The CDR3 is 15 residues long. This CDR3 is CAISDSTTRGYEQYF.

The chain links TRBV20-1 to TRBJ2-7; TCRdb lists TRBD2, though no DNA is available to test this call. CDR3 length equals 12 residues. CDR1 and CDR2 (germline): DFQATT, SNEGSKA (reference sequence). The CDR3 spells CSIGDSTYEQYF.

The chain couples TRBV7-8 to TRBJ2-5; TCRdb lists TRBD2, though no DNA is available to test this call. This CDR3 contains 17 residues. Looked up from germline, CDR1 is SGHVS and CDR2 is FQNEAQ. The CDR3 loop reads CASRAPILAGGLETQYF.

The chain employs TRBV7-9 and TRBJ2-1. In germline, CDR1 is SEHNR, CDR2 FQNEAQ (reference sequence). This CDR3 contains 16 residues. The CDR3 protein is CASSLTAGSSYNEQFF.

The chain carries TRBV5-1 and TRBJ2-1. The CDR3 loop spans 13 amino acids. Germline CDR1 and CDR2: SGHRS and YFSETQ. CDR3 loop: CASSWDLANEQFF.

The chain joins TRBV4-1 to TRBJ2-1; absent DNA, TCRdb's TRBD1 call cannot be checked. This CDR3 comprises 15 residues. The V gene's germline CDR1 is MGHRA and CDR2 YSYEKL. CDR3 protein: CASSQGLSGGLEQFF.

The V call is TRBV2, the J call TRBJ2-1; TCRdb reports TRBD2, a call that lacks DNA to check it against. Germline V CDR1 and CDR2: SNHLY, FYNNEI. The length of the CDR3 is 14 residues. The CDR3 loop is CASSGSGGGDEQFF.

The chain has TRBV27 and TRBJ1-1; TCRdb returns TRBD1, unconfirmable since there is no DNA. The CDR3 sequence is 19 residues long. The germline CDR1 and CDR2 sequences are MNHEY and SMNVEV (reference sequence). The CDR3 spells CASSPPSRDRIFMNTEAFF.

The rearrangement links TRBV11-3 to TRBJ2-7; the TRBD1 assignment by TCRdb is unverifiable without DNA. Germline CDR1 and CDR2: SGHNT and YENEEA. The CDR3 sequence is 16 residues long. The CDR3 sequence: CASSVPIGDRGLEQYF.

V and J are TRBV6-5 and TRBJ2-3; TCRdb picks TRBD1, but there is no DNA to check that call. The CDR3 is 16 amino acids. Germline CDR1 reads MNHEY; CDR2 reads SVGAGI. The CDR3 sequence is CASRGDRDTYTDTQYF.

The rearrangement joins TRBV29-1 to TRBJ2-7; TCRdb's D gene call, TRBD1, goes unchecked for lack of DNA. This CDR3 has 15 residues. Germline V CDR1 and CDR2: SQVTM, ANQGSEA. The CDR3 loop is CSVVTGTGGSYEQYF.

The gene calls are TRBV28 and TRBJ2-1. Germline V lookup: CDR1 MDHEN, CDR2 SYDVKM. The CDR3 loop spans 15 amino acids. CDR3 residues: CASRGYLSSYNEQFF.

The rearrangement joins TRBV29-1 to TRBJ1-2. CDR3 size: 13 residues. Germline assignment: CDR1 SQVTM and CDR2 ANQGSEA. The CDR3 reads CSVEPHTPYGYTF.

V is TRBV20-1 and J is TRBJ1-2. CDR1 DFQATT and CDR2 SNEGSKA come from the germline V gene (reference sequence). The CDR3 length is 11 residues. The CDR3 here is CSAPEGGGYTF.